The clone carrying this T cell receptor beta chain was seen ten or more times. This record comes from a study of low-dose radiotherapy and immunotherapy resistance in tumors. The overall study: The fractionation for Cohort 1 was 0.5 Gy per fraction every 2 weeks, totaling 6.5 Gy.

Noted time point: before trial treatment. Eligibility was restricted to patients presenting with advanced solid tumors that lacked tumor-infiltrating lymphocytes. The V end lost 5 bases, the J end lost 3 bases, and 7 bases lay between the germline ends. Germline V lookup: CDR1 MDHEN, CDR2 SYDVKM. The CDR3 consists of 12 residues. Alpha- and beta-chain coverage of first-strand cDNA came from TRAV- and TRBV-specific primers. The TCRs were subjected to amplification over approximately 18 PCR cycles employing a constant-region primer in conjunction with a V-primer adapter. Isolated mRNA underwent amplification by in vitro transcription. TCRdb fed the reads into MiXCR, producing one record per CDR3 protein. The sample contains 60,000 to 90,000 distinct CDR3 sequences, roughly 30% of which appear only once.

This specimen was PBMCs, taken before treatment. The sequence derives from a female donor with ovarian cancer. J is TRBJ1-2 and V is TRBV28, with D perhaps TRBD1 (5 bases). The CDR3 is CASSRTYYGYTF. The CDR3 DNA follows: TGTGCCAGCAGTCGGACATACTATGGCTACACCTTC.